These 7 T cell receptor beta chains originate from one sample sequenced in a study of circulating and synovial CD4+ cells in juvenile arthritis. TCRdb keeps only in-frame clones here, not all; method: immunoSEQ multiplex PCR. This table holds 34,000 or so clones, about 94% found once. Sample: CD4+ T cells from blood. The receptors here all came from a human donor with juvenile idiopathic arthritis.

The chain couples TRBV5-6 to TRBJ1-6; no firm D call. The CDR3 has 12 amino acids. V gave up 0 bases and J gave up 13 bases, with 8 bases separating them. Germline V gives CDR1 SGHDT, CDR2 YYEEEE. CDR3 in DNA: TGTGCCAGCAGCTTGGGAGAACGGCCCCTCCACTTT. It translates to CASSLGERPLHF.

The V call is TRBV4-1, the J call TRBJ2-2; the match to TRBD2 covers 16 bases. The CDR3 covers 21 residues. From germline, CDR1 is MGHRA and CDR2 YSYEKL. V lost 1 base and J lost 4; bases outside the gene matches: 12. The CDR3, as DNA: TGCGCCAGCAGCCAAGCCCTCGGGACTAGCGGGGGGGTGGTTAGCACCGGGGAGCTGTTTTTT. Amino acids: CASSQALGTSGGVVSTGELFF.

The chain employs TRBV6-6 and TRBJ1-1; no definite D call. Germline CDR1 MNHNY, CDR2 SVGAGI (reference sequence). The CDR3 extends over 12 amino acids. V dropped 5 bases and J dropped 3 bases, with 7 bases sitting between them. The CDR3 DNA reads as TGTGCCAGCAGTGGCTTATACACTGAAGCTTTCTTT. This encodes CASSGLYTEAFF.

The chain employs TRBV2 and TRBJ1-5; possible D gene TRBD1, 5 bases. The germline V gene has CDR1 SNHLY and CDR2 FYNNEI. Trimming removed 2 bases at V and 8 bases at J, with 13 bases between. This CDR3 spans 14 amino acids. CDR3 nucleotide sequence: TGTGCCAGCAGTGAACGTCAGGGTGGGAAGCCCCAGCATTTT. It is translated as CASSERQGGKPQHF.

The gene calls are TRBV5-1 and TRBJ2-1, with 9 bases identical to TRBD2. Germline V CDR1 and CDR2: SGHRS, YFSETQ. Trimming took 0 bases from V and 4 from J; bases not matched to a gene: 8. The length of the CDR3 is 17 residues. The CDR3 nucleotides read TGCGCCAGCAGCTTGGGGCCCAGCGGGGGGTTTTACAATGAGCAGTTCTTC. This sequence encodes CASSLGPSGGFYNEQFF.

The rearrangement uses TRBV27 and TRBJ1-2; tentatively, D is TRBD1 (5 bases). The CDR3 contains 16 residues. Trimming removed 0 bases from V and 5 bases from J, with 16 bases in between. Per germline, CDR1 MNHEY and CDR2 SMNVEV (reference sequence). The CDR3 region has the DNA TGTGCCAGCAGTTTATCGGGCCAGGGTGGGATTTATGGCTACACCTTC. Protein sequence: CASSLSGQGGIYGYTF.

The chain has TRBV18 and TRBJ2-3; 7 bases fit TRBD2. This CDR3 contains 14 residues. Germline CDR1 and CDR2: KGHSH and LQKENI. V was clipped by 3 bases and J by 2 bases; unmatched bases: 2. DNA for the CDR3: TGTGCCAGCTCACCCAGCGGGGTCACAGATACGCAGTATTTT. Translation: CASSPSGVTDTQYF.